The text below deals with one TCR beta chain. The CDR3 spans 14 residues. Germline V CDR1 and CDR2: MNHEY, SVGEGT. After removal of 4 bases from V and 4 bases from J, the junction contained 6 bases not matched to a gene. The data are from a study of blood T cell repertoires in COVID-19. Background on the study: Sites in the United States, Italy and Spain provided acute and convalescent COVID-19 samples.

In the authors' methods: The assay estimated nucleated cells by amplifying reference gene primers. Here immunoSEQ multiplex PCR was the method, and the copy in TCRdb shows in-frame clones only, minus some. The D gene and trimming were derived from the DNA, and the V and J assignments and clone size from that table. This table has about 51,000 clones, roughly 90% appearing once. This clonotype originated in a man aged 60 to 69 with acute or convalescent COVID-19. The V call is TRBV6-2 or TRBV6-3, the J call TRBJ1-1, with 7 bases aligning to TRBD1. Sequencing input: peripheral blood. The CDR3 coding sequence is TGTGCCAGCAGTTCGACAGGGTTTGGCACTGAAGCTTTCTTT. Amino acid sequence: CASSSTGFGTEAFF.